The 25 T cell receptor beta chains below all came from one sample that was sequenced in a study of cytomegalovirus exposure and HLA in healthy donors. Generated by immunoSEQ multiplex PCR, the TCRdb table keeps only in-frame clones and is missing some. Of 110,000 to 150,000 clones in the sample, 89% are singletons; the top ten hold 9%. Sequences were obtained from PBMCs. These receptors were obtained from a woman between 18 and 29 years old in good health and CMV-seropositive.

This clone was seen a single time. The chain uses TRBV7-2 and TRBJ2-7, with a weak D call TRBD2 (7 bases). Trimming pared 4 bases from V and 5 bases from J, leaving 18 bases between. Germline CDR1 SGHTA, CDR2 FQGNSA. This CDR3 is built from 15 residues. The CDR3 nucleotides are TGTGCCAGCAGCTCCGCGCGTCTAGGGGGGGACGAGCAGTACTTC. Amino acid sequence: CASSSARLGGDEQYF. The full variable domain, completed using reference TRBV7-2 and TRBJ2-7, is GAGVSQSPSNKVTEKGKDVELRCDPISGHTALYWYRQSLGQGLEFLIYFQGNSAPDKSGLPSDRFSAERTGGSVSTLTIQRTQQEDSAVYLCASSSARLGGDEQYFGPGTRLTVT.

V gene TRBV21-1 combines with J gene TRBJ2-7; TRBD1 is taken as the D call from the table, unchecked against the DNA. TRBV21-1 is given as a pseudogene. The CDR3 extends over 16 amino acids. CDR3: CASSPRTGRGGYEQYF. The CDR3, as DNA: TGTGCCAGCAGCCCTCGGACAGGGAGAGGTGGGTACGAGCAGTACTTC.

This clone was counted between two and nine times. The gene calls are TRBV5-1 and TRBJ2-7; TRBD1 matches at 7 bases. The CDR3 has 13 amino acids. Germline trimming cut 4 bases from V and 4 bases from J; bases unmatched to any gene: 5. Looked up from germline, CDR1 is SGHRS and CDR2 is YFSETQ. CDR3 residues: CASSTGTAYEQYF. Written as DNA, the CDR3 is TGCGCCAGCAGCACCGGGACAGCATACGAGCAGTACTTC.

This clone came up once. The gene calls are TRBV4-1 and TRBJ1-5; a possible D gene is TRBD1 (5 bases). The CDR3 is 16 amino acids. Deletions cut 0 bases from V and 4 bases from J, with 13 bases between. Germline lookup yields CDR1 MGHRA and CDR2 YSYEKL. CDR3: CASSQDLGGVNQPQHF. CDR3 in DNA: TGCGCCAGCAGCCAAGATCTCGGAGGGGTAAATCAGCCCCAGCATTTT.

CDR3 DNA: TGCGCCAGCAGCAGGGAGGAGCTAGGTTCACCCCTCCACTTT. It codes for CASSREELGSPLHF. This chain uses TRBV5-1 with TRBJ1-6; the D is unclear. This CDR3 is 14 amino acids long. Germline lookup yields CDR1 SGHRS and CDR2 YFSETQ. V lost 4 bases and J lost 9, with 14 bases in between.

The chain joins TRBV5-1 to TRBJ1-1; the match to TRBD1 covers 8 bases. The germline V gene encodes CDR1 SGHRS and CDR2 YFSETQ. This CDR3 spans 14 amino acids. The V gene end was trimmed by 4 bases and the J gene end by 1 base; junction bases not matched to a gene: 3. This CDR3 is CASSPGGANTEAFF. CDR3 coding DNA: TGCGCCAGCAGCCCAGGGGGCGCGAACACTGAAGCTTTCTTT.

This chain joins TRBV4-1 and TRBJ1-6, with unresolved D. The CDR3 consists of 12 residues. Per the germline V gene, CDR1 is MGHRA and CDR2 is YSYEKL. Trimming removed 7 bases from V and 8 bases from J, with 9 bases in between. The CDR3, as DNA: TGCGCCAGCAACGAGGGAGATTCACCCCTCCACTTT. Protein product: CASNEGDSPLHF.

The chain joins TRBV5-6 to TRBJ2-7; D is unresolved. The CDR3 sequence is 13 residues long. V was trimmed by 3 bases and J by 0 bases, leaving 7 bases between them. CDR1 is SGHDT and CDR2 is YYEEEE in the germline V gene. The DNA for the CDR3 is TGTGCCAGCAGCTCCCTAAGCTCCTACGAGCAGTACTTC. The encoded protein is CASSSLSSYEQYF. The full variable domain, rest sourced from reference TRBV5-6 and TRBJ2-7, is DAGVTQSPTHLIKTRGQQVTLRCSPKSGHDTVSWYQQALGQGPQFIFQYYEEEERQRGNFPDRFSGHQFPNYSSELNVNALLLGDSALYLCASSSLSSYEQYFGPGTRLTVT.

CDR3: CASRQGYEQYF. In DNA form, the CDR3 reads TGTGCCAGCAGACAGGGCTACGAGCAGTACTTC. This chain joins TRBV2 and TRBJ2-7; D is perhaps TRBD1 (6 bases). The CDR3 has 11 amino acids. The germline CDR1 and CDR2 sequences are SNHLY and FYNNEI. V lost 6 bases and J lost 3, with 6 bases in between. Combining the CDR3 with reference TRBV2 and TRBJ2-7 gives the whole variable domain EPEVTQTPSHQVTQMGQEVILRCVPISNHLYFYWYRQILGQKVEFLVSFYNNEISEKSEIFDDQFSVERPDGSNFTLKIRSTKLEDSAMYFCASRQGYEQYFGPGTRLTVT.

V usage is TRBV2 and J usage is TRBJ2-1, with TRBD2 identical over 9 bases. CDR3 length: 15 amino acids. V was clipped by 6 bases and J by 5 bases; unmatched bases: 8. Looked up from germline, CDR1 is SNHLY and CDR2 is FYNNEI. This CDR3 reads CASRASSGAHNEQFF. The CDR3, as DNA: TGTGCCAGCAGGGCGTCTAGCGGGGCCCACAATGAGCAGTTCTTC.

This CDR3 reads CASSLATRGDTEAFF. CDR3 sequence (DNA): TGTGCCAGCAGCTTAGCGACAAGGGGCGACACTGAAGCTTTCTTT. This chain connects TRBV7-2 to TRBJ1-1; D is possibly TRBD1 (5 bases). Germline V lookup: CDR1 SGHTA, CDR2 FQGNSA. V was cut by 0 bases and J by 3 bases, with 11 bases left in between. The CDR3 loop spans 15 amino acids. Looking up the rest from reference TRBV7-2 and TRBJ1-1 gives the full variable domain: GAGVSQSPSNKVTEKGKDVELRCDPISGHTALYWYRQSLGQGLEFLIYFQGNSAPDKSGLPSDRFSAERTGGSVSTLTIQRTQQEDSAVYLCASSLATRGDTEAFFGQGTRLTVV.

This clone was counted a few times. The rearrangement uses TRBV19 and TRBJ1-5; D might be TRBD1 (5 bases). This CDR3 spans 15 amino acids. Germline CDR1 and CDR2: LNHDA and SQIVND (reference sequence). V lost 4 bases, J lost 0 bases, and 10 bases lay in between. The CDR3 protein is CASSNTGSSNQPQHF. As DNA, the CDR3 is TGTGCCAGTAGTAACACAGGTTCTAGCAATCAGCCCCAGCATTTT.

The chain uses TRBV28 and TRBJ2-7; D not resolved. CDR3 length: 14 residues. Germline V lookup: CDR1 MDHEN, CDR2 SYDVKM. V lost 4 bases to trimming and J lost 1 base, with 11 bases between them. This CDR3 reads CASSWLGFSYEQYF. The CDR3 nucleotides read TGTGCCAGCAGTTGGCTAGGATTTTCCTACGAGCAGTACTTC.

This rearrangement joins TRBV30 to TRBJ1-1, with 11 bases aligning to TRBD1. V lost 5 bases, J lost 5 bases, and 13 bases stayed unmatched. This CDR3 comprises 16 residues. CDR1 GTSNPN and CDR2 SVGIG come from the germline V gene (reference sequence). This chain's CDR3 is CAWGGGQGGPGTEAFF. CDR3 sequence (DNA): TGTGCCTGGGGAGGGGGACAGGGGGGCCCAGGGACTGAAGCTTTCTTT.

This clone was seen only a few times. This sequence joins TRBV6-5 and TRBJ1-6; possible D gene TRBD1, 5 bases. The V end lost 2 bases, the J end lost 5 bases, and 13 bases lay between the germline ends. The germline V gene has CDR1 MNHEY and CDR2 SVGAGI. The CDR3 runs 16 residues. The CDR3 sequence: CASSYISGRDNSPLHF. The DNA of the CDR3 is TGTGCCAGCAGTTACATCTCTGGCAGGGATAATTCACCCCTCCACTTT.

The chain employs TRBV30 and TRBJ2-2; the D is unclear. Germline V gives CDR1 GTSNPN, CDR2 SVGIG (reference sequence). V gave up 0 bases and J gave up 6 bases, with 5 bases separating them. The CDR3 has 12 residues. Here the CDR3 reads CAWSVSAGELFF. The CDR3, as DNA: TGTGCCTGGAGTGTTTCCGCCGGGGAGCTGTTTTTT.

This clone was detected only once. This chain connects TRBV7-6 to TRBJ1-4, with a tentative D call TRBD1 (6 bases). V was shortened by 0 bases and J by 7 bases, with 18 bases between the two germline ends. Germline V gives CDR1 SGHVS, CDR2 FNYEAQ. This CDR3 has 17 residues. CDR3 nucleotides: TGTGCCAGCAGCTTAGCTTTCGTGGGGGCGCGACGTGAAAAACTGTTTTTT. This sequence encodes CASSLAFVGARREKLFF.

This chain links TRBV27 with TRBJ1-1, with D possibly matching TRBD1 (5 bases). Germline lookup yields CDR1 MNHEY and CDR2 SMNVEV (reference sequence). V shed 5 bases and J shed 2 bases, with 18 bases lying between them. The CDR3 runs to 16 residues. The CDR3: CASSDRVPTANTEAFF. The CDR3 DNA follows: TGTGCCAGCAGTGACCGGGTCCCGACAGCCAACACTGAAGCTTTCTTT.

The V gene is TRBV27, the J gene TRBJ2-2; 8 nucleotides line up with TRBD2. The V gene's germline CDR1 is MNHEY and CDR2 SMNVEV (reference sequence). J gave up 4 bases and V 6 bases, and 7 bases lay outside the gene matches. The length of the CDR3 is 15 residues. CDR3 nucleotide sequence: TGTGCCAGCAGCCGGGAACTAGCGGCCACCGGGGAGCTGTTTTTT. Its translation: CASSRELAATGELFF.

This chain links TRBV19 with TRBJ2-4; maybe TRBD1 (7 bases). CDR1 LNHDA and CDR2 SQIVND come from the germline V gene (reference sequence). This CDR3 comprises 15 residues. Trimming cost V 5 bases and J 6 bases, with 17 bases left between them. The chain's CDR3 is CASSPGGQGGNIQYF. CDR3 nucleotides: TGTGCCAGTAGTCCTGGGGGGCAGGGGGGAAACATTCAGTACTTC.

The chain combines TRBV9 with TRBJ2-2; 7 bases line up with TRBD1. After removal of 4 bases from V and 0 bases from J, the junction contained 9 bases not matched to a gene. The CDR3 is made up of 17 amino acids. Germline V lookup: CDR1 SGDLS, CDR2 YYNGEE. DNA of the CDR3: TGTGCCAGCAGCCCTACTTCCGGACAGGCGAACACCGGGGAGCTGTTTTTT. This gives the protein CASSPTSGQANTGELFF.

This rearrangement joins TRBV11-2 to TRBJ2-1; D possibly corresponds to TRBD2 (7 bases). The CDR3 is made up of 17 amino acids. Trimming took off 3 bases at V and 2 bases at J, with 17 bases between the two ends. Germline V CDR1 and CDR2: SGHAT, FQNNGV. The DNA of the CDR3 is TGTGCCAGCAGCTTCGAGATCCACGGGGGGCCCTACAATGAGCAGTTCTTC. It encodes CASSFEIHGGPYNEQFF.

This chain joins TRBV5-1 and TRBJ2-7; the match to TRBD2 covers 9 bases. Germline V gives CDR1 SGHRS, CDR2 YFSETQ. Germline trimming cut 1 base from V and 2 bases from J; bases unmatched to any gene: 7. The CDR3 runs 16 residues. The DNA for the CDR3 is TGCGCCAGCAGCTTGAGTCCTAGCGGGGCAACCTACGAGCAGTACTTC. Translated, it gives CASSLSPSGATYEQYF.

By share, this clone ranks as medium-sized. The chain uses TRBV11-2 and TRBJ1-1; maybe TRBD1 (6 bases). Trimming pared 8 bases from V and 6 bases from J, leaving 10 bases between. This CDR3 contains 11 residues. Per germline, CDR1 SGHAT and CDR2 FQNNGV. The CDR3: CASSDRPEAFF. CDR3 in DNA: TGTGCCAGCTCGGACAGACCTGAAGCTTTCTTT.

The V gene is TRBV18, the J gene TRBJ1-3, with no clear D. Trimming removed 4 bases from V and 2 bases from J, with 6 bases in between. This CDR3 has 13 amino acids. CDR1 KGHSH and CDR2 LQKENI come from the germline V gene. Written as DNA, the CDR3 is TGTGCCAGCTCACAGGGAGCTGGAAACACCATATATTTT. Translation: CASSQGAGNTIYF.